This is a list of T cell receptor beta chains from one sample in a study of long-term antiretroviral therapy in people with HIV. Assay: immunoSEQ multiplex PCR; the TCRdb copy retains only in-frame clones and omits some. Of some 23,000 clones in the sample, 90% to 95% were seen once. The input for sequencing was unsorted PBMCs, taken 7.6 years after starting antiretroviral therapy. All receptors come from a woman between 35 and 50 years old with HIV. Both conserved end residues are part of each CDR3. The D gene is left open where the match is weak. Rows may omit the clone size; those that give it use once, few, many or a size class.

j_gene	v_gene	d_gene	abundance	CDR3aa	CDR3nt
TRBJ1-6	TRBV4-1	-	-	CASSQERESPLHF	TGCGCCAGCAGCCAAGAGAGAGAATCACCCCTCCACTTT
TRBJ1-6	TRBV7-2	-	-	CASSAPLNRASGGSPLHF	TGTGCCAGCAGCGCCCCTTTAAACAGGGCTTCGGGGGGGTCACCCCTCCACTTT
TRBJ1-6	TRBV30	-	-	CAAGNSYNSPLHF	TGTGCCGCCGGGAACTCCTATAATTCACCCCTCCACTTT
TRBJ2-2	TRBV25-1	-	-	CASRGEGAGELFF	TGTGCCAGCAGGGGGGAAGGAGCCGGGGAGCTGTTTTTT
TRBJ1-1	TRBV13	-	-	CASSPAGAIAFF	TGTGCCAGCAGCCCTGCGGGGGCGATTGCTTTCTTT
TRBJ1-2	TRBV11-2	-	-	CASSLEPASIRGYTF	TGTGCCAGCAGCTTAGAGCCGGCCTCGATTCGTGGCTACACCTTC
TRBJ1-2	TRBV29-1	-	-	CTGLMSPDGYGYTF	TGCACCGGGCTGATGTCACCGGATGGATATGGCTACACCTTC
TRBJ1-2	TRBV6-5	TRBD1	-	CASSEGAYGYTF	TGTGCCAGCAGTGAGGGGGCCTATGGCTACACCTTC
TRBJ2-7	TRBV10-1	TRBD1	-	CAGRDRGYLSLYEQYF	TGCGCCGGCCGGGACAGGGGTTACTTATCCCTCTACGAGCAGTACTTC
TRBJ1-4	TRBV7-2	TRBD1	-	CASSLVPPGQSNEKLFF	TGTGCCAGCAGCTTAGTACCCCCGGGACAGAGTAATGAAAAACTGTTTTTT
TRBJ2-7	TRBV29-1	TRBD2	-	CSVRLAGSYEQYF	TGCAGCGTCCGACTAGCGGGATCCTACGAGCAGTACTTC
TRBJ1-1	TRBV12-5	-	-	CASGYGRLRFF	TGTGCTAGTGGCTACGGACGGCTGAGGTTCTTT
TRBJ1-2	TRBV7-2	-	-	CASSLARRSYGYTF	TGTGCCAGCAGCTTAGCTCGCAGGTCCTATGGCTACACCTTC
TRBJ2-7	TRBV7-2	-	-	CASNPGTRVGEQYF	TGTGCCAGCAACCCAGGGACCCGGGTGGGCGAGCAGTACTTC
TRBJ2-1	TRBV10-3	TRBD1	-	CATSGGAGSYNEQFF	TGTGCCACCTCAGGGGGTGCCGGCTCCTACAATGAGCAGTTCTTC
TRBJ1-1	TRBV6-6	-	-	CASSPGTTSMNTEAFF	TGTGCCAGCAGCCCTGGGACAACGTCCATGAACACTGAAGCTTTCTTT
TRBJ1-2	TRBV21-1	-	-	CASSKEREDGYTF	TGTGCCAGCAGCAAAGAAAGGGAGGATGGCTACACCTTC
TRBJ1-1	TRBV19	-	-	CASRGGSEAFF	TGTGCCAGTAGGGGGGGCTCTGAAGCTTTCTTT
TRBJ2-1	TRBV5-1	-	-	CASSLVSSGGDEQFF	TGCGCCAGCAGCTTGGTCAGCTCGGGGGGCGATGAGCAGTTCTTC
TRBJ1-3	TRBV19	-	few	CASGTGAISGNTIYF	TGTGCCAGTGGAACGGGGGCAATCTCTGGAAACACCATATATTTT
TRBJ2-5	TRBV7-2	-	-	CASSLGPGGWETQYF	TGTGCCAGCAGCTTAGGTCCTGGCGGGTGGGAGACCCAGTACTTC
TRBJ2-5	TRBV7-9	-	-	CASSLFFGETQYF	TGTGCCAGCAGCTTATTCTTTGGGGAGACCCAGTACTTC
TRBJ2-4	TRBV7-9	-	-	CASSSRRSKNIQYF	TGTGCCAGCAGCTCCCGACGGAGCAAAAACATTCAGTACTTC
TRBJ2-7	TRBV30	-	once	CAWTRGRYEQYF	TGTGCCTGGACCAGGGGACGCTACGAGCAGTACTTC
TRBJ2-7	TRBV6-5	-	-	CASSYSGLPSYEQYF	TGTGCCAGCAGTTACTCAGGACTACCCAGCTACGAGCAGTACTTC
TRBJ1-6	TRBV19	-	-	CASSPTGLNSPLHF	TGTGCCAGTAGCCCAACAGGATTAAATTCACCCCTCCACTTT
TRBJ2-2	TRBV2	-	-	CASTPQAGSGGELFF	TGTGCCAGCACCCCCCAGGCAGGGAGCGGCGGGGAGCTGTTTTTT
TRBJ2-6	TRBV7-9	-	-	CASSLVSSGANVLTF	TGTGCCAGCAGCTTAGTAAGCTCTGGGGCCAACGTCCTGACTTTC
TRBJ1-3	TRBV7-9	TRBD1	-	CASSPSWTGSGNTIYF	TGTGCCAGCAGCCCTAGTTGGACAGGGTCTGGAAACACCATATATTTT
TRBJ2-1	TRBV9	-	-	CASSVAPTPGDEQFF	TGTGCCAGCAGCGTAGCCCCCACACCGGGGGATGAGCAGTTCTTC
TRBJ1-1	TRBV5-3	-	-	CARSLVAGTIEMNTEAFF	TGTGCCAGAAGCTTGGTGGCGGGGACGATTGAGATGAACACTGAAGCTTTCTTT
TRBJ1-2	TRBV6-5	TRBD1	once	CASTGRQGGYGYTF	TGTGCCAGCACCGGGCGCCAGGGGGGCTATGGCTACACCTTC
TRBJ2-3	TRBV9	TRBD2	-	CASSVDLAGYTDTQYF	TGTGCCAGCAGCGTAGATCTAGCGGGGTACACAGATACGCAGTATTTT
TRBJ1-2	TRBV12-5	-	-	CASGLDGNYGYTF	TGTGCTAGTGGTTTGGACGGTAACTATGGCTACACCTTC
TRBJ1-1	TRBV4-3	-	-	CASSQDKYRVRTEAFF	TGCGCCAGCAGCCAAGATAAGTACAGGGTTCGAACTGAAGCTTTCTTT
TRBJ2-1	TRBV11-2	TRBD2	-	CASSLAGTSGANTYNEQFF	TGTGCCAGCAGCTTAGCCGGGACTAGCGGGGCGAACACCTACAATGAGCAGTTCTTC
TRBJ2-3	TRBV9	TRBD1	-	CASSVEGARADTQYF	TGTGCCAGCAGCGTAGAGGGGGCTCGAGCAGATACGCAGTATTTT
TRBJ1-2	TRBV5-6	-	-	CASSVRGGYTF	TGTGCCAGCAGCGTCAGGGGTGGCTACACCTTC
TRBJ1-3	TRBV7-9	-	once	CASSLVAGLSGNTIYF	TGTGCCAGCAGCTTAGTCGCAGGGCTCTCTGGAAACACCATATATTTT
TRBJ1-4	TRBV7-9	TRBD1	-	CASSPQGSNEKLFF	TGTGCCAGCAGCCCACAGGGGAGTAATGAAAAACTGTTTTTT
TRBJ1-1	TRBV4-1	TRBD1	-	CASSQSPGTGHTEAFF	TGCGCCAGCAGCCAAAGTCCCGGGACAGGTCACACTGAAGCTTTCTTT
TRBJ2-3	TRBV9	-	-	CASSPQGATDTQYF	TGTGCCAGCAGCCCCCAAGGGGCCACAGATACGCAGTATTTT
TRBJ1-6	TRBV4-1	-	-	CASSHRGFDSPLHF	TGCGCCAGCAGCCACAGGGGTTTCGATTCACCCCTCCACTTT
TRBJ1-1	TRBV11-2	TRBD1	-	CASSLVAGGSAEAFF	TGTGCCAGCAGCTTAGTGGCAGGGGGTAGCGCTGAAGCTTTCTTT
TRBJ1-1	TRBV11-3	-	-	CASSLHVRNTEAFF	TGTGCCAGCAGCTTACATGTGCGGAACACTGAAGCTTTCTTT
TRBJ2-7	TRBV27	TRBD1	-	CASSLTGQGSYEQYF	TGTGCCAGCAGTTTAACCGGACAGGGATCTTACGAGCAGTACTTC
TRBJ2-5	TRBV5-4	-	once	CASSLGLAHAQETQYF	TGTGCCAGCAGCTTGGGCCTAGCGCACGCCCAAGAGACCCAGTACTTC
TRBJ2-5	TRBV5-1	-	-	CASSPGGSQETQYF	TGCGCCAGCAGCCCTGGGGGGTCCCAAGAGACCCAGTACTTC
TRBJ2-1	TRBV7-9	-	once	CASSAASYNEQFF	TGTGCCAGCTCTGCAGCCTCCTACAATGAGCAGTTCTTC
TRBJ2-2	TRBV10-3	-	-	CAIGGTGELFF	TGTGCCATCGGGGGGACCGGGGAGCTGTTTTTT
TRBJ1-2	TRBV9	-	-	CASSVTTLDRSSYGYTF	TGTGCCAGCAGCGTTACTACCTTAGACAGGTCCAGCTATGGCTACACCTTC
TRBJ2-1	TRBV7-2	TRBD1	-	CASSSRTGLDEQFF	TGTGCCAGCAGCTCCAGGACAGGGTTAGATGAGCAGTTCTTC
TRBJ2-7	TRBV4-1	TRBD2	-	CASSPRLGAGGPNYEQYF	TGCGCCAGCAGCCCCCGGTTGGGAGCGGGGGGGCCGAACTACGAGCAGTACTTC
TRBJ1-5	TRBV30	-	-	CAWSYGYNQPQHF	TGTGCCTGGAGTTACGGTTACAATCAGCCCCAGCATTTT
TRBJ1-6	TRBV19	-	-	CASSPENPGQLPSPLHF	TGTGCCAGTAGCCCTGAAAATCCGGGACAACTACCGTCACCCCTCCACTTT
TRBJ1-1	TRBV6-6	-	-	CASSYTRENTEAFF	TGTGCCAGCAGTTACACCCGGGAAAACACTGAAGCTTTCTTT
TRBJ2-2	TRBV5-4	TRBD2	-	CASSEWGRGGGTGELFF	TGTGCCAGCAGCGAATGGGGGCGGGGGGGCGGCACCGGGGAGCTGTTTTTT
TRBJ1-2	TRBV25-1	-	-	CASSEYNSPGNNYGYTF	TGTGCCAGCAGTGAATATAATAGCCCCGGGAATAACTATGGCTACACCTTC
TRBJ1-2	TRBV19	-	-	CASRPIDQPNYGYTF	TGTGCCAGTAGACCTATTGACCAACCTAACTATGGCTACACCTTC